This T cell receptor (beta chain) was captured in a study of identical twins. Regarding this clonotype: Its antigen is undetermined.

Study-wide results and limits: Insertion counts were lower in abundant cord blood beta clonotypes, a trend that memory repertoires did not show.

V shed 3 bases, J shed 5 bases, and the junction held 12 bases outside the gene matches. This CDR3 spans 17 amino acids. One entry per CDR3 protein results from TCRdb running MiXCR on the 5' RACE reads. This sample has roughly 260,000 distinct CDR3 sequences; roughly 7.5% occur once, and the top ten carry about 5.8%. These data are also associated with another study on yellow fever vaccine responses in identical twins.

Sequencing was performed on CD8+ T cells sorted from blood. The sequence derives from a woman younger than 35 in good health. V is TRBV12-3 or TRBV12-4 and J is TRBJ1-2; 10 nucleotides match TRBD1. CDR3 DNA sequence: TGTGCCAGCAGTTTTTCTCGACAGGGGGCCCCAGGATATGGCTACACCTTC. It codes for CASSFSRQGAPGYGYTF.